Listed here are 3 T cell receptor beta chains from one sample, sequenced in a study of OX40 agonist ivuxolimab in advanced cancers. Some clones are missing from TCRdb's copy, which holds only in-frame ones; the method was immunoSEQ multiplex PCR. The data show around 80,000 clones, 90% to 95% seen once. Sequencing used CD4+ or CD8+ T cells sorted from blood, obtained in a trial of the OX40 agonist ivuxolimab. The receptors were sampled from an adult with an advanced solid tumor such as melanoma, head and neck, liver or kidney cancer.

V is TRBV18 and J is TRBJ2-3; 7 bases fit TRBD1. The CDR3 length is 13 residues. The trim removed 3 bases at V and 5 bases at J, leaving 2 bases unmatched. Germline loops: CDR1 KGHSH, CDR2 LQKENI. The CDR3 DNA reads TGTGCCAGCTCACCCGACAGGGTAGATACGCAGTATTTT. Amino acids: CASSPDRVDTQYF.

The rearrangement links TRBV12-2 to TRBJ2-2; TRBD2 is taken as the D call from the table, unchecked against the DNA. TRBV12-2 is annotated as a pseudogene. This CDR3 has 16 residues. CDR3 residues: CASRPRTRPITGELFF. CDR3 sequence (DNA): TGTGCAAGTCGCCCCCGGACTAGACCTATAACCGGGGAGCTGTTTTTT.

This clone was seen just once. The rearrangement links TRBV5-4 to TRBJ2-6; no clear D gene. Germline CDR1 SGHNT, CDR2 YYREEE (reference sequence). The V gene lost 1 base and the J gene lost 2 bases, with 7 bases spanning the gap. The CDR3 length is 15 residues. CDR3 coding DNA: TGTGCCAGCAGCTTGTTGCAGCCTGGGGCCAACGTCCTGACTTTC. Its protein product is CASSLLQPGANVLTF.